This is a list of T cell receptor beta chains from one sample in a study of T cell responses to AZD1222 COVID-19 vaccine. TCRdb's table, derived via immunoSEQ multiplex PCR, lists solely in-frame clones and lacks some. The sample's table shows about 140,000 clones. Sequenced input: peripheral blood. The receptors derive from an adult in good health. CDR3s include the opening cysteine and the closing phenylalanine or tryptophan. The D gene is left open where the match is weak.

v_gene,j_gene,d_gene,CDR3nt,CDR3aa
TRBV9,TRBJ2-4,.,TGTGCCAGCAGCGTAGGTTGTGGGGGAGGGGGCGCCAAAAACATTCAGTACTTC,CASSVGCGGGGAKNIQYF
TRBV28,TRBJ2-2,.,TGTGCCAGCTACTTATCGTCGAACACCGGGGAGCTGTTTTTT,CASYLSSNTGELFF
TRBV11-2,TRBJ2-7,TRBD1,TGTGCCAGCAGCTTATCCCCGGGACAGTCCTACGAGCAGTACTTC,CASSLSPGQSYEQYF
TRBV30,TRBJ1-2,.,TGTGCCTGGAGTTTCGAAGGGGCTCTGAACTATGGCTACACCTTC,CAWSFEGALNYGYTF
TRBV6-5,TRBJ2-1,.,TGTGCCAGCAGTTACTCGAGGGGGTGGAGGTATTCGGTCTTC,CASSYSRGWRYSVF
TRBV28,TRBJ1-1,TRBD1,TGTGCCAGCAGTCGACAGGGGGCGCGAGGAGAAGCTTTCTTT,CASSRQGARGEAFF
TRBV29-1,TRBJ1-3,.,TGCAGCGTAGAATTCGGTCAGACCATATATTTT,CSVEFGQTIYF
TRBV18,TRBJ2-7,TRBD2,TGTGCCAGCTCACCAGCTAGCGGGGAGTTTCGGCAGTACTTC,CASSPASGEFRQYF
TRBV10-3,TRBJ1-2,.,TGTGCCATCAGTGAAGGGAAGGGCCCTTTGGGGGGCTACACCTTC,CAISEGKGPLGGYTF
TRBV5-1,TRBJ1-1,.,TGCGCCAGCAGCTTGGGACAAATGAACACTGAAGCTTTCTTT,CASSLGQMNTEAFF
TRBV12-5,TRBJ2-1,.,TGTGCTAGTACTTGGCCCGGGGCCCCAGGTGAGCAGTTCTTC,CASTWPGAPGEQFF
TRBV6-6,TRBJ1-1,.,TGTGCCAGCAGTTACGGGGCCTTGAACACTGAAGCTTTCTTT,CASSYGALNTEAFF
TRBV19,TRBJ2-5,.,TGTGCCAGTAGTACCCGGGACGGGTCAAACTCAGGCCAAGAGACCCAGTACTTC,CASSTRDGSNSGQETQYF
TRBV7-3,TRBJ2-5,TRBD2,TGTGCCAGCAGCAAAGCGGGGGGGCAAGAGACCCAGTACTTC,CASSKAGGQETQYF
TRBV7-9,TRBJ1-6,.,TGTGCCAGCAGCTCCAGCATCCTTAGCTCCTATAATTCACCCCTCCACTTT,CASSSSILSSYNSPLHF
TRBV18,TRBJ2-2,.,TGTGCCAGCTCACCAACCCGGGGCGGGGACACCGGGGAGCTGTTTTTT,CASSPTRGGDTGELFF
TRBV4-3,TRBJ1-2,.,TGCGCCAGCAGCCAAGATGAGACAGGCCTGAGCGGCTACACCTTC,CASSQDETGLSGYTF
TRBV6-5,TRBJ2-3,.,TGTGCCAGCAGTTCCATAACAGGGAGGTATACGCAGTATTTT,CASSSITGRYTQYF
TRBV30,TRBJ1-4,.,TGTGCCTGGAGTAAATCGGGGGGGGAAAAACTGTTTTTT,CAWSKSGGEKLFF
TRBV5-1,TRBJ1-3,.,TGCGCCAGCAGCGGAGGGGGGACTACTGGAAACACCATATATTTT,CASSGGGTTGNTIYF
TRBV19,TRBJ1-1,TRBD1,TGTGCCAGTTCTTACAGGGGGTCCCGCACTGAAGCTTTCTTT,CASSYRGSRTEAFF
TRBV7-2,TRBJ1-5,.,TGTGCCAGCAGCTTAGCGCTCAGTAGCAATCAGCCCCAGCATTTT,CASSLALSSNQPQHF
TRBV24-1,TRBJ1-5,.,TGTGCCACCAGTGAACCCGACAGCGTGCCCCAGCATTTT,CATSEPDSVPQHF